This is a list of T cell receptor beta chains from one sample in a study of human T cells and chemical hapten exposure. TCRdb itself ran the RACE reads through MiXCR, one entry per CDR3 protein. The sample records around 110,000 distinct CDR3 sequences, over 10% being singletons. Sample: whole blood, taken in connection with sensitization to the hapten diphenylcyclopropenone (DPC). These receptors all stem from a woman aged 45-65 years with alopecia areata. Some clones in this sample may be carry-over from other donors' samples. CDR3s leave out the opening cysteine and the closing phenylalanine or tryptophan. Each record gives: J gene, V gene, CDR3 protein.

>TRBJ2-1|TRBV21-1
ASSKARTGEYEQF
>TRBJ1-6|TRBV12-3/TRBV12-4
ASSRAPFNSPLH
>TRBJ1-4|TRBV27
ASSARQATNEKLF
>TRBJ1-1|TRBV28
ASSSTSGGWTEAF
>TRBJ2-2|TRBV7-9
AQRGANTGELF
>TRBJ1-1|TRBV6-6
ASSPPRRASTEAF
>TRBJ1-5|TRBV5-6
ASSLAPGTAQH
>TRBJ2-1|TRBV24-1
ATTPRGASGNVYNEQF
>TRBJ1-5|TRBV18
ASSELGQKSNQPQH
>TRBJ2-1|TRBV29-1
SALRLGSYNEQF
>TRBJ1-1|TRBV5-5
ASSLGTGTTEAF
>TRBJ1-1|TRBV2
ARTQGAGEAF
>TRBJ2-1|TRBV19
ASSWVGSSYNEQF
>TRBJ1-4|TRBV5-6
ASSPFRGLATNEKLF
>TRBJ2-1|TRBV14
ASSPQTWRASSYNEQF
>TRBJ1-5|TRBV2
ASSTDRVGNQPQH
>TRBJ2-5|TRBV20-1
SVVRTGWDQETQY
>TRBJ2-7|TRBV29-1
SAVGDRDYEQY
>TRBJ1-5|TRBV11-2
ASKGGVSNQPQH
>TRBJ1-1|TRBV6-5
ASSQRRVTEAF
>TRBJ1-2|TRBV28
ASTFKYGYT
>TRBJ2-1|TRBV29-1
SVEAKRADNEQF
>TRBJ2-1|TRBV19
ASSITPSSYNEQF